The T cell receptor (beta chain) under discussion was sequenced for a study of beta chain features in type 1 diabetes. For the study at large: Patients were similar to healthy donors in age and gender (as well as in cell yields).

A heparinised blood draw that averaged around 0.12 L was obtained once from each donor. Cell sorting via CD45RO/CCR7/CD25/CD127/CD95/CD27 was performed to obtain CD4+ naive, central memory, regulatory and stem cell-like memory cells. The whole isolated RNA underwent reverse transcription, so sequencing captured expressed TCRB transcripts. Only in-frame clones appear in the TCRdb table, and some are missing; sequencing was by immunoSEQ multiplex PCR. The sample lists 350,000 or so clones; about 20% were seen once. To note about this clone: What it binds is not known.

Whole-study results and caveats: Sampled from patients, naive, central memory and Treg TCRB repertoires appeared more similar than those sampled from healthy donors.

The CDR3 has 16 amino acids. Germline V CDR1 and CDR2: SGHDN, FVKESK. V shed 3 bases and J shed 0 bases, with 9 bases lying between them. V and J are TRBV14 and TRBJ2-6; tentative D call: TRBD1 (5 bases). The TCR sequence derives from a woman aged 18-29 years in good health. The sequenced material came from naive CD4+ T cells from blood. This chain's CDR3 is CASSHAGFSGANVLTF. Written as DNA, the CDR3 is TGTGCCAGCAGCCACGCAGGGTTCTCTGGGGCCAACGTCCTGACTTTC.